Shown below are 23 T cell receptor beta chains from a single sample sequenced in a study of T-cell reconstitution after alpha-beta-depleted transplantation in children. For TCRbeta, the library was prepared with unique molecular identifiers. TCRdb used MiXCR to reprocess the PCR reads, holding one entry per CDR3 protein. The sample comprises 610,000 or so distinct CDR3 sequences, 25% to 30% of which are singletons, and around a third rests with the top ten. The sequences come from PBMCs, collected before TCRalphabeta/CD19-depleted stem cell transplant. The receptors originated from a boy younger than two with Wiskott-Aldrich syndrome, due to receive a stem cell transplant.

The chain has TRBV6-2 or TRBV6-3 and TRBJ2-1; TRBD2 matches 10 bases. The CDR3 consists of 19 residues. The junction had 17 bases not matched to a gene; V was cut back by 6 bases and J by 3 bases. Per the germline V gene, CDR1 is MNHEY and CDR2 is SVGEGT. The CDR3 protein is CASRPLGGPGTSVYNEQFF. The CDR3, as DNA: TGTGCCAGCAGGCCCTTAGGGGGTCCCGGGACTAGCGTCTACAATGAGCAGTTCTTC.

The chain employs TRBV7-9 and TRBJ2-6; 7 bases agree with TRBD1. The CDR3 runs to 16 residues. Germline V CDR1 and CDR2: SEHNR, FQNEAQ (reference sequence). J lost 4 bases, V lost 5 bases, and 8 bases had no gene match. In DNA, the CDR3 is TGTGCCAGCAGCGCCACAGGGGTTACAGGGGCCAACGTCCTGACTTTC. It codes for CASSATGVTGANVLTF. Full variable domain (rest looked up from reference TRBV7-9 and TRBJ2-6): DTGVSQNPRHKITKRGQNVTFRCDPISEHNRLYWYRQTLGQGPEFLTYFQNEAQLEKSRLLSDRFSAERPKGSFSTLEIQRTEQGDSAMYLCASSATGVTGANVLTFGAGSRLTVL.

V and J are TRBV30 and TRBJ1-1; D gene ambiguous. Germline loops: CDR1 GTSNPN, CDR2 SVGIG (reference sequence). Trimming removed 2 bases at V and 0 bases at J, with 7 bases between. This CDR3 contains 13 residues. In nucleotides, the CDR3 is TGTGCCTGGAGTCTCCGTCTGAACACTGAAGCTTTCTTT. Protein: CAWSLRLNTEAFF.

This chain joins TRBV12-3 or TRBV12-4 and TRBJ2-5; D gene ambiguous. CDR3 length: 17 amino acids. V lost 3 bases to trimming and J lost 2 bases, with 19 bases between them. The DNA for the CDR3 is TGTGCCAGCAGTTTCCGCCCCGGTACAGACTTTCAAGAGACCCAGTACTTC. Encoded protein: CASSFRPGTDFQETQYF.

This clonotype was counted a few times. This chain connects TRBV5-1 to TRBJ1-2; TRBD1 agrees at 11 bases. The CDR3 is 18 residues long. Trimming cost V 4 bases and J 3 bases; bases outside gene matches: 14. The germline V gene encodes CDR1 SGHRS and CDR2 YFSETQ. The CDR3 nucleotides are TGCGCCAGCAGCCTAAGGACAGGGGGCAAGGGATTTGACTATGGCTACACCTTC. It specifies CASSLRTGGKGFDYGYTF. The whole variable domain, remainder taken from reference TRBV5-1 and TRBJ1-2, is KAGVTQTPRYLIKTRGQQVTLSCSPISGHRSVSWYQQTPGQGLQFLFEYFSETQRNKGNFPGRFSGRQFSNSRSEMNVSTLELGDSALYLCASSLRTGGKGFDYGYTFGSGTRLTVV.

This clonotype was observed a few times. The rearrangement uses TRBV29-1 and TRBJ2-7; D gene uncertain. The CDR3 consists of 10 residues. The germline gives CDR1 SQVTM, CDR2 ANQGSEA. V lost 4 bases to trimming and J lost 6 bases, with 7 bases between them. The CDR3 DNA follows: TGCAGCGTTGCAGAAGGCGAGCAGTACTTC. The encoded protein is CSVAEGEQYF.

CDR3 sequence reads: CAIAGGESRYEQYF. The CDR3 region has the DNA TGTGCCATTGCAGGGGGCGAGTCCCGCTACGAGCAGTACTTC. The chain combines TRBV10-3 with TRBJ2-7, with 8 bases identical to TRBD1. Germline CDR1 ENHRY, CDR2 SYGVKD. CDR3 size: 14 residues. Unmatched junction bases numbered 10, after V lost 9 bases and J lost 3 bases.

V usage is TRBV10-3 and J usage is TRBJ1-1; D is possibly TRBD1 (6 bases). Trimming cost V 4 bases and J 0 bases, with 12 bases left between them. Germline values: CDR1 ENHRY, CDR2 SYGVKD. The CDR3 covers 15 residues. Written as DNA, the CDR3 is TGTGCCATCAGTGCCTCCGGGACATTGAACACTGAAGCTTTCTTT. Translated: CAISASGTLNTEAFF.

This clonotype was counted between two and nine times. The chain couples TRBV3-1 to TRBJ2-7, with 12 bases that match TRBD1. J was trimmed by 8 bases and V by 5 bases; bases with no gene match: 10. Germline loops: CDR1 LGHDT, CDR2 YNNKEL (reference sequence). The CDR3 is 15 residues long. In nucleotides, the CDR3 is TGTGCCAGCAGCGTACCGGGACAGGGGGCTTTACAGCAGTACTTC. This encodes CASSVPGQGALQQYF.

The V call is TRBV29-1, the J call TRBJ2-2; the match to TRBD1 covers 8 bases. From germline, CDR1 is SQVTM and CDR2 ANQGSEA. The CDR3 covers 13 residues. V shed 6 bases, J shed 2 bases, and the junction held 2 bases outside the gene matches. CDR3 sequence (DNA): TGCAGCGTAGGGACAGGAAACACCGGGGAGCTGTTTTTT. It codes for CSVGTGNTGELFF.

The rearrangement links TRBV12-5 to TRBJ2-1; 11 bases agree with TRBD2. With 7 bases clipped from V and 2 bases from J, the junction kept 7 bases outside the gene matches. Germline CDR1 LGHNT, CDR2 FRNRAP. The CDR3 is 16 amino acids. The CDR3 coding sequence is TGTGCTAGTGTTCAGAAACTAGCGGGAGCCTACAATGAGCAGTTCTTC. Translation gives CASVQKLAGAYNEQFF.

This chain joins TRBV12-3 or TRBV12-4 and TRBJ2-4; D is unclear. The length of the CDR3 is 12 residues. The ends were cut back, 6 bases at V and 2 bases at J, with 5 bases in the middle. The CDR3 DNA sequence: TGTGCCAGCAGCTTCCCCAAAAACATTCAGTACTTC. Its protein is CASSFPKNIQYF.

The chain joins TRBV27 to TRBJ2-1; 7 nucleotides align to TRBD1. CDR1 and CDR2 (germline): MNHEY, SMNVEV (reference sequence). This CDR3 has 13 residues. J was trimmed by 7 bases and V by 7 bases; bases with no gene match: 7. CDR3 bases: TGTGCCAGCACCAAAGACAGGGTTAATGAGCAGTTCTTC. This translates into CASTKDRVNEQFF.

There are a few counts of this clonotype. The chain employs TRBV5-1 and TRBJ2-3, with TRBD1 matching 10 bases. The CDR3 covers 16 residues. The trim removed 4 bases at V and 3 bases at J, leaving 8 bases unmatched. Germline CDR1 is SGHRS and CDR2 is YFSETQ. CDR3 in amino acids: CASSARQGAPTDTQYF. The CDR3 coding sequence is TGCGCCAGCAGCGCAAGACAGGGGGCGCCGACAGATACGCAGTATTTT.

V gene TRBV5-1 combines with J gene TRBJ2-1, with 8 bases identical to TRBD2. This CDR3 spans 16 amino acids. The V gene's germline CDR1 is SGHRS and CDR2 YFSETQ. The V segment lost 1 base and the J segment 2 bases; nucleotides outside the gene matches: 5. For the CDR3, the DNA is TGCGCCAGCAGCTTGAGGCTAGCGGGCACCTACAATGAGCAGTTCTTC. Translating it yields CASSLRLAGTYNEQFF.

This chain uses TRBV5-1 with TRBJ2-1; D might be TRBD1 (6 bases). V dropped 2 bases and J dropped 7 bases, with 16 bases sitting between them. Germline CDR1 reads SGHRS; CDR2 reads YFSETQ. This CDR3 is built from 15 residues. The CDR3 loop reads CASSFRTAPDNEQFF. The CDR3 DNA is TGCGCCAGCAGCTTCCGGACAGCACCCGATAATGAGCAGTTCTTC.

This clonotype was counted a few times. The rearrangement uses TRBV12-3 or TRBV12-4 and TRBJ2-5; TRBD1 aligns across 7 bases. The V segment lost 6 bases and the J segment 7 bases; nucleotides outside the gene matches: 8. The CDR3 extends over 13 amino acids. CDR3 region: CASSSRQGGTQYF. Written as DNA, the CDR3 is TGTGCCAGCAGCTCCAGACAGGGCGGGACCCAGTACTTC.

The chain joins TRBV28 to TRBJ2-7, with TRBD2 matching 9 bases. After removal of 7 bases from V and 7 bases from J, the junction contained 8 bases not matched to a gene. Germline values: CDR1 MDHEN, CDR2 SYDVKM. This CDR3 has 13 amino acids. CDR3 protein: CASNRGLAGEQYF. The CDR3 bases are TGTGCCAGCAACCGGGGACTAGCTGGAGAGCAGTACTTC.

The table lists this clonotype with a few counts. This chain joins TRBV6-2 or TRBV6-3 and TRBJ2-3, with D hard to call. This CDR3 has 16 amino acids. V dropped 4 bases and J dropped 2 bases, with 16 bases sitting between them. Germline lookup yields CDR1 MNHEY and CDR2 SVGEGT. The CDR3 protein is CASSSQARPPTDTQYF. CDR3 sequence (DNA): TGTGCCAGCAGTTCTCAGGCTAGGCCCCCCACAGATACGCAGTATTTT.

A few counts support this clonotype. V gene TRBV20-1 combines with J gene TRBJ2-1, with 14 positions matching TRBD2. CDR1 DFQATT and CDR2 SNEGSKA come from the germline V gene (reference sequence). This CDR3 has 17 residues. Germline trimming cut 2 bases from V and 7 bases from J; bases unmatched to any gene: 10. The CDR3 here is CSARSPGLAGDGNEQFF. The CDR3 nucleotides read TGCAGTGCTAGATCCCCGGGACTAGCGGGAGACGGAAATGAGCAGTTCTTC.

J is TRBJ2-7 and V is TRBV4-2; no firm D call. V lost 0 bases to trimming and J lost 2 bases, with 11 bases between them. The CDR3 has 15 residues. Germline V lookup: CDR1 LGHNA, CDR2 YNFKEQ. This chain's CDR3 is CASSQDTWNPYEQYF. The CDR3 DNA follows: TGTGCCAGCAGCCAAGATACTTGGAACCCCTACGAGCAGTACTTC.

This chain joins TRBV11-2 and TRBJ1-3; D not certain. CDR3 size: 18 residues. Germline V lookup: CDR1 SGHAT, CDR2 FQNNGV. Deletions cut 1 base from V and 0 bases from J, with 16 bases between. In nucleotides, the CDR3 is TGTGCCAGCAGCTTAGTAGATGCTAGGGCCTCCTCTGGAAACACCATATATTTT. It specifies CASSLVDARASSGNTIYF.

This clonotype was picked up a small number of times. The V and J genes are TRBV5-1 and TRBJ2-3, with TRBD2 matching 13 bases. The germline V gene has CDR1 SGHRS and CDR2 YFSETQ. V shed 0 bases, J shed 3 bases, and the junction held 4 bases outside the gene matches. The CDR3 extends over 17 amino acids. The CDR3 sequence: CASSLELAGGTTDTQYF. The CDR3 nucleotides read TGCGCCAGCAGCTTGGAACTAGCGGGAGGGACGACAGATACGCAGTATTTT.